Each of the 4 T cell receptor beta chains below was sequenced from the same sample in a study of cytomegalovirus exposure and HLA in healthy donors. The PCR used 60 Vbeta and 13 Jbeta primers. Profiled with immunoSEQ multiplex PCR; TCRdb holds only in-frame clones, not every one. The data show over 100,000 clones, around three quarters seen once. The sequenced material came from PBMCs. These receptors were collected from a woman aged 25 to 39 in good health and CMV-seropositive.

The rearrangement joins TRBV7-9 to TRBJ2-3; TRBD2 matches at 11 bases. The CDR3 length is 15 residues. V lost 1 base, J lost 6 bases, and 3 bases stayed unmatched. The germline V gene encodes CDR1 SEHNR and CDR2 FQNEAQ (reference sequence). The chain's CDR3 is CASSLGTSGGDTQYF. DNA of the CDR3: TGTGCCAGCAGCTTAGGTACTAGCGGGGGTGATACGCAGTATTTT.

There are a few counts of this clone. The chain carries TRBV6-1 and TRBJ2-1, with 9 bases fitting TRBD1. This CDR3 is built from 12 residues. Germline assignment: CDR1 MNHNS and CDR2 SASEGT. V was clipped by 8 bases and J by 14 bases; unmatched bases: 10. The CDR3 protein is CASQDSGTGKFF. In nucleotides, the CDR3 is TGTGCCAGCCAGGATTCGGGGACAGGGAAGTTCTTC.

This clone is classed as medium-sized (0.01 to 0.1%). This rearrangement joins TRBV28 to TRBJ2-7; 12 bases match TRBD2. Germline V gene data show CDR1 as MDHEN and CDR2 as SYDVKM. There are 17 residues in the CDR3. V lost 2 bases and J lost 0; bases outside the gene matches: 5. CDR3 residues: CASSLAGTSGPSYEQYF. The CDR3 bases are TGTGCCAGCAGTTTAGCTGGGACTAGCGGGCCCTCCTACGAGCAGTACTTC.

V gene TRBV7-3 combines with J gene TRBJ2-1; 7 positions match TRBD2. The CDR3 has 16 residues. CDR1 is SGHTA and CDR2 is FQGTGA in the germline V gene. With V trimmed by 6 bases and J by 0 bases, 8 bases remained unmatched. The CDR3: CASSSLSGASYNEQFF. CDR3 DNA: TGTGCCAGCAGTTCCCTCAGCGGGGCCTCCTACAATGAGCAGTTCTTC.